This T cell receptor beta chain was recovered during a study of T cell repertoires in cytomegalovirus infection (dated by TCRdb to about 2019). In terms of the full investigation: Donor HLA type was relevant to the analysis, as public TCR beta signatures indicated carriage of CMV infection together with the matching HLA type.

Measured from the cysteine to the phenylalanine, the CDR3 is 16 residues long. Only the CDR3 DNA stays, 48 bases, in frame from base 1. Sequences MNHEY (CDR1) and SMNVEV (CDR2) are obtained from the germline V gene (reference sequence). Trimming takes 5 bases from V and 4 bases from J, and the germline ends sit 17 bases apart. This clonotype occurred a few times. Its antigen has not been determined. No base quality information exists; no much larger clone differs at one position. The instrument given in TCRdb is Illumina HiSeq 1500. The public sequencing data were trimmed at Q25 with fastp and processed into clonotypes with MiXCR by TCRdb, which kept only in-frame beta chains. CDR3 protein duplicates are merged, each entry listing the most common genes and DNA. In all, the sample holds under 600,000 distinct CDR3 sequences, and approximately 17% of those were seen once. The ten biggest clones cover roughly a quarter of the sample.

What the research found in general, with its limitations: Carriers of CMV infection plus the relevant HLA type were discriminated by the cumulative frequency of public TCR beta family members in the study cohort and in an independent 352-donor cohort. In the ex vivo response, HLA-C-restricted CMV-specific TCR beta clonotypes were dominant, and in two of eight donors the single most frequent clonotype came from this HLA-C-restricted group.

The origin of this receptor is a human donor in good health (CMV status not recorded). Some clones in this sample may be carry-over from other donors' samples. The chain uses TRBV27 and TRBJ1-4; the D gene assignment is ambiguous. Material: CD8+ T cells from PBMCs. Here is the DNA: TGTGCCAGCAGTACGCCCGACCCGGGAGGTAATGAAAAACTGTTTTTT. This gives the protein CASSTPDPGGNEKLFF.